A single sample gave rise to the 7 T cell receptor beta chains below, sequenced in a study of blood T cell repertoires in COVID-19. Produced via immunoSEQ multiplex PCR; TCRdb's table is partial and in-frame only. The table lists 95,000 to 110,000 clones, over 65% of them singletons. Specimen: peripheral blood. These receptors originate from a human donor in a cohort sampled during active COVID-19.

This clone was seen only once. CDR3 in amino acids: CASSVDRSNTEAFF. The CDR3 DNA reads TGTGCCAGCAGTGTCGACAGATCAAACACTGAAGCTTTCTTT. The V and J genes are TRBV2 and TRBJ1-1, with D perhaps TRBD1 (5 bases). The CDR3 is made up of 14 amino acids. CDR1 SNHLY and CDR2 FYNNEI come from the germline V gene. V was shortened by 4 bases and J by 2 bases, with 11 bases between the two germline ends.

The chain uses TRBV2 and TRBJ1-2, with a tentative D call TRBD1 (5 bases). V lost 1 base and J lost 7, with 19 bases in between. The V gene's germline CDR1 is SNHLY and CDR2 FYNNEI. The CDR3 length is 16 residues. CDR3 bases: TGTGCCAGCAGTGAAGGAAGGACCGGCTTGGGGCTTGGCTACACCTTC. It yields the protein CASSEGRTGLGLGYTF. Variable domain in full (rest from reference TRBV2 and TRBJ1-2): EPEVTQTPSHQVTQMGQEVILRCVPISNHLYFYWYRQILGQKVEFLVSFYNNEISEKSEIFDDQFSVERPDGSNFTLKIRSTKLEDSAMYFCASSEGRTGLGLGYTFGSGTRLTVV.

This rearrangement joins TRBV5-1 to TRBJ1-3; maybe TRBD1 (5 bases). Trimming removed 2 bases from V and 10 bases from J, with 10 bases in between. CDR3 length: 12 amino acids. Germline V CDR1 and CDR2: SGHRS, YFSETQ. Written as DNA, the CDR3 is TGCGCCAGCAGCTTTGACGGGGGGACCATATATTTT. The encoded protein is CASSFDGGTIYF.

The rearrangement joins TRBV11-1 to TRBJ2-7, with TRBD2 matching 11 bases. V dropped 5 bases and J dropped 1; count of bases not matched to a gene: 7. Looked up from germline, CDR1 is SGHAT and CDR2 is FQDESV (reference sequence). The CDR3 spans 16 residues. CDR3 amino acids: CASSRYPSGGSYEQYF. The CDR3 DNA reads TGTGCCAGCAGCCGCTACCCTAGCGGGGGGTCCTACGAGCAGTACTTC.

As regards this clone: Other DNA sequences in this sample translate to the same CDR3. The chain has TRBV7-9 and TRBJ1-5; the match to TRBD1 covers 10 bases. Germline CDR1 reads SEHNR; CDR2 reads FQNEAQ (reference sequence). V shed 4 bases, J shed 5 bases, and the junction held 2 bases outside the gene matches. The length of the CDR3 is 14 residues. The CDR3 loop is CASSSGQGDQPQHF. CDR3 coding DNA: TGTGCCAGCAGCTCTGGACAGGGGGATCAGCCCCAGCATTTT.

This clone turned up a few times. The CDR3 nucleotides are TGTGCTAGTGGTTTGGGAGTAACCGGGGAGCTGTTTTTT. Protein: CASGLGVTGELFF. The V call is TRBV12-5, the J call TRBJ2-2; D is undetermined. The V gene's germline CDR1 is LGHNT and CDR2 FRNRAP. Deletions cut 1 base from V and 5 bases from J, with 5 bases between. The CDR3 length is 13 residues.

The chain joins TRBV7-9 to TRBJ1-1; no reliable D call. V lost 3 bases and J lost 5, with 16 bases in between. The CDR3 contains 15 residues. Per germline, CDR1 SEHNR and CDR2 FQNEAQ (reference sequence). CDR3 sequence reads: CASSFSGGLGTEAFF. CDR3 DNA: TGTGCCAGCAGCTTCAGTGGAGGGCTGGGGACTGAAGCTTTCTTT.